These 17 T cell receptor beta chains originate from one sample sequenced in a study of T cell responses to AZD1222 COVID-19 vaccine. The data were produced by immunoSEQ multiplex PCR, yet TCRdb's version contains in-frame clones alone and is incomplete. The table lists about 60,000 clones, 70% to 90% of them singletons. This specimen consisted of peripheral blood, obtained on day 0 of AZD1222 vaccination. These receptors originate from an adult in good health.

This chain joins TRBV5-1 and TRBJ2-3; 8 positions match TRBD2. Germline values: CDR1 SGHRS, CDR2 YFSETQ. This CDR3 comprises 13 residues. Trimming removed 6 bases from V and 9 bases from J; junction bases left unmatched: 9. CDR3 DNA: TGCGCCAGCAATCCGGGGGGGAGCGAGACGCAGTATTTT. Protein sequence: CASNPGGSETQYF. Full variable domain (remainder filled in from reference TRBV5-1 and TRBJ2-3): KAGVTQTPRYLIKTRGQQVTLSCSPISGHRSVSWYQQTPGQGLQFLFEYFSETQRNKGNFPGRFSGRQFSNSRSEMNVSTLELGDSALYLCASNPGGSETQYFGPGTRLTVL.

The chain recombines TRBV29-1 with TRBJ2-7; 14 nucleotides line up with TRBD2. In germline, CDR1 is SQVTM, CDR2 ANQGSEA. Trimming cost V 6 bases and J 5 bases; bases outside gene matches: 3. This CDR3 contains 13 residues. The CDR3 sequence: CSVGTSGRDEQYF. The CDR3 nucleotides read TGCAGCGTCGGGACTAGCGGGAGAGACGAGCAGTACTTC.

This chain uses TRBV30 with TRBJ2-5; the D is unclear. CDR1 is GTSNPN, CDR2 SVGIG, per germline (reference sequence). V lost 0 bases and J lost 5, with 4 bases in between. The CDR3 is 11 residues long. CDR3 region: CAWSVPETQYF. In DNA, the CDR3 is TGTGCCTGGAGTGTACCTGAGACCCAGTACTTC. Full variable domain (missing parts from reference TRBV30 and TRBJ2-5): SQTIHQWPATLVQPVGSPLSLECTVEGTSNPNLYWYRQAAGRGLQLLFYSVGIGQISSEVPQNLSASRPQDRQFILSSKKLLLSDSGFYLCAWSVPETQYFGPGTRLLVL.

The gene calls are TRBV30 and TRBJ2-3, with 9 bases lining up with TRBD1. CDR3 size: 16 residues. Trimming took 2 bases from V and 6 from J; bases not matched to a gene: 12. Germline lookup yields CDR1 GTSNPN and CDR2 SVGIG (reference sequence). The CDR3 is CAWSIAGTGMIDTQYF. For the CDR3, the DNA is TGTGCCTGGAGTATCGCCGGGACAGGGATGATTGATACGCAGTATTTT.

This chain links TRBV6-2 or TRBV6-3 with TRBJ2-3; the D gene could be TRBD1 or TRBD2 (5 bases each). The length of the CDR3 is 16 residues. The germline V gene has CDR1 MNHEY and CDR2 SVGEGT. V lost 2 bases, J lost 3 bases, and 15 bases lay in between. This CDR3 reads CASSYGGLHWTDTQYF. DNA of the CDR3: TGTGCCAGCAGTTACGGGGGTCTACACTGGACAGATACGCAGTATTTT.

This clone has just one count. This chain links TRBV4-1 with TRBJ2-7; the match to TRBD1 covers 9 bases. The CDR3 consists of 15 residues. With 3 bases clipped from V and 4 bases from J, the junction kept 7 bases outside the gene matches. Germline V lookup: CDR1 MGHRA, CDR2 YSYEKL. The CDR3 reads CASSQVGQGQYEQYF. The CDR3 coding sequence is TGCGCCAGCAGCCAGGTGGGACAGGGACAATACGAGCAGTACTTC.

This chain joins TRBV3-1 (or the pseudogene TRBV3-2) and TRBJ2-1, with 11 bases matching TRBD2. The CDR3 is made up of 15 amino acids. The germline V gene encodes CDR1 LGHDT and CDR2 YNNKEL (reference sequence). The junction had 9 bases not matched to a gene; V was cut back by 4 bases and J by 10 bases. CDR3 sequence reads: CASSLGLAEVDEQFF. For the CDR3, the DNA is TGTGCCAGCAGCCTGGGACTAGCGGAGGTGGACGAGCAGTTCTTC.

This clone was observed once. This chain uses TRBV5-1 with TRBJ1-2; 9 nucleotides agree with TRBD1. After removal of 1 base from V and 8 bases from J, the junction contained 6 bases not matched to a gene. Germline V CDR1 and CDR2: SGHRS, YFSETQ. CDR3 length equals 14 residues. The CDR3 here is CASSLRTGAEGYTF. As DNA, the CDR3 is TGCGCCAGCAGCTTGCGGACAGGGGCTGAAGGCTACACCTTC.

The chain carries TRBV28 and TRBJ2-7, with D maybe TRBD2 (6 bases). CDR3 length equals 13 residues. V was shortened by 6 bases and J by 5 bases, with 14 bases between the two germline ends. CDR1 and CDR2 from the germline V gene are MDHEN and SYDVKM. The CDR3 bases are TGTGCCAGCAGCCCCCGGGGGAGTAACGAGCAGTACTTC. As protein: CASSPRGSNEQYF.

This clone was picked up one time. V is TRBV7-6 and J is TRBJ1-1; 7 bases match TRBD1. CDR3 size: 16 residues. V dropped 3 bases and J dropped 7; count of bases not matched to a gene: 14. The germline CDR1 and CDR2 sequences are SGHVS and FNYEAQ. CDR3 sequence (DNA): TGTGCCAGCAGCTTCACTGAGGCCGGGACAGAAGTTGAAGCTTTCTTT. It is translated as CASSFTEAGTEVEAFF.

This clone counts as medium-sized (0.01 to 0.1%). The genes are TRBV4-2 and TRBJ1-4, with D perhaps TRBD1 (6 bases). Trimming cost V 2 bases and J 8 bases, with 27 bases left between them. CDR3 size: 19 residues. The germline V gene has CDR1 LGHNA and CDR2 YNFKEQ. The CDR3 loop reads CASSQTVTGSGSPGEKLFF. CDR3 DNA: TGTGCCAGCAGCCAAACAGTCACAGGGAGTGGGTCACCCGGGGAAAAACTGTTTTTT.

The V gene is TRBV28, the J gene TRBJ1-1; D may be TRBD1 (6 bases). Germline loops: CDR1 MDHEN, CDR2 SYDVKM. The CDR3 has 12 residues. V was shortened by 6 bases and J by 11 bases, with 16 bases between the two germline ends. CDR3 coding DNA: TGTGCCAGCAGAATAACAGGGTTAGGCGCTTTCTTT. It specifies CASRITGLGAFF.

The V gene is TRBV14, the J gene TRBJ2-5; 7 bases agree with TRBD2. Germline assignment: CDR1 SGHDN and CDR2 FVKESK. The CDR3 runs 17 residues. The V and J ends lost 5 bases and 0 bases, in that order; junction bases with no gene match: 12. CDR3 coding DNA: TGTGCCAGCAGCGAATTGTCGGGAGGCCCTAACCAAGAGACCCAGTACTTC. It translates to CASSELSGGPNQETQYF.

V and J are TRBV5-1 and TRBJ1-2, with D possibly matching TRBD1 (6 bases). With 5 bases removed from V and 8 bases from J, the gap between germline ends came to 16 bases. Germline loops: CDR1 SGHRS, CDR2 YFSETQ. The CDR3 is 13 amino acids. CDR3 in amino acids: CASSTGTTGGYTF. In DNA form, the CDR3 reads TGCGCCAGCAGTACCGGGACTACAGGGGGCTACACCTTC.

The chain is built from TRBV27 and TRBJ2-2; TRBD2 matches at 13 bases. V lost 6 bases, J lost 6 bases, and 7 bases stayed unmatched. The length of the CDR3 is 16 residues. Germline CDR1 MNHEY, CDR2 SMNVEV (reference sequence). The CDR3 region is CASRGTSGMWAGELFF. Here the CDR3 DNA reads TGTGCCAGCAGGGGGACTAGCGGGATGTGGGCCGGGGAGCTGTTTTTT.

This rearrangement joins TRBV6-5 to TRBJ1-4, with a tentative D call TRBD1 (5 bases). This CDR3 has 14 residues. Germline values: CDR1 MNHEY, CDR2 SVGAGI. Trimming removed 2 bases at V and 5 bases at J, with 9 bases between. CDR3 region: CASSYGALNEKLFF. CDR3 nucleotides: TGTGCCAGCAGTTACGGGGCCTTGAATGAAAAACTGTTTTTT.

V usage is TRBV11-1 and J usage is TRBJ2-1; 12 bases match TRBD2. V was clipped by 5 bases and J by 2 bases; unmatched bases: 4. CDR1 is SGHAT and CDR2 is FQDESV in the germline V gene (reference sequence). There are 16 residues in the CDR3. DNA of the CDR3: TGTGCCAGCAGCGGGCCTAGCGGGGGGGCCTACAATGAGCAGTTCTTC. It is translated as CASSGPSGGAYNEQFF.